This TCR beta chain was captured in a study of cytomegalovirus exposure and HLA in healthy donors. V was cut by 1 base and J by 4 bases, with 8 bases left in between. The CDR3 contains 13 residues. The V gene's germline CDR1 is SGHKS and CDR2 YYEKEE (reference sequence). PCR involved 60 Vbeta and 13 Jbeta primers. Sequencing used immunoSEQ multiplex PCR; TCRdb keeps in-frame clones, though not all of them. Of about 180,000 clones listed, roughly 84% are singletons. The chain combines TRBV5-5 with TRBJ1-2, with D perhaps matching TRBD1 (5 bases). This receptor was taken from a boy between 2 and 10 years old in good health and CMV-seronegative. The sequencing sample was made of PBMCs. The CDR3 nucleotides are TGTGCCAGCAGCTTGTCGACAGCCTATGGCTACACCTTC. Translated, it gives CASSLSTAYGYTF.